This TCR beta chain was identified during a study of quantifying T cell responses using KT2 cells (TCRdb year 2017). General notes on the study: RNA was DNase-treated and reverse transcribed with TCR alpha and beta constant-region primers, mostly using SuperScript III. Under optimum conditions, the T4 ligation step was estimated to exceed 10% efficiency. PCR2 was performed as a SYBR Green qPCR and was stopped at a predetermined fluorescence threshold so that over-amplification was avoided. The paper's findings and limits, for the study overall: At very high KT2 spike-in numbers, detection of KT2 sequences reached saturation. No side-by-side comparison of the pipeline with other TCR sequencing techniques was included in the study. KT2 sequences were detected down to the lowest spike-in tested, about one KT2 cell per 100,000 PBMC. A linear scaling of KT2 alpha and beta sequence counts with input KT2 cell number was observed over several orders of magnitude.

This clonotype came up many times. The target of this receptor is not known. Base qualities are not recorded, but no much larger clone differs from it by a single base. Libraries were prepared through UMI-ligation and nested PCR. A single-stranded oligonucleotide bearing the Illumina SP2 sequence and a UMI was ligated to the 3' end of the cDNA with T4 RNA ligase 1. PCR1 consisted of around 4 cycles (98 degrees C 15 s, 69 degrees C 30 s, 72 degrees C 40 s), and for the beta primer an equimolar mix of RC1.1 and RC1.2 was used to cover TRBC1 and TRBC2. From PCR2 onward, TCR alpha and beta chains were processed separately, and sample indices and Illumina adaptors were added. Placed after an 8-base spacer, the UMI was made up of 12 random nucleotides arranged as two hexamers with a spacer between them. Sequencing was done on an Illumina MiSeq using v2 2x251 paired-end chemistry, usually with approximately 11 samples per run. To boost diversity, each sequencing library was supplemented with PhiX DNA at roughly 4.5-7.5%. The original methods were these. bcl2fastq converted raw reads to FASTQ, and Demultiplexor demultiplexed the reads by dual indices. Decombinator assigned V and J genes by tag matching, allowing a single base-pair mismatch. Using UMIs, Collapsinator corrected both sequencing errors and the frequency errors that come from PCR heterogeneity. CDR3Translator converted Decombinator identifiers to nucleotide sequence, translated to amino acids, and extracted CDR3 using C- and N-terminal motifs. Each distinct KT2 TCR was counted as a cluster of KT2 sequences sharing one unique molecular identifier. TCRdb redid the processing of the public reads, applying fastp at Q25 and MiXCR, and retained in-frame beta chains. Here each entry gathers all rows of one CDR3 protein and keeps the most common genes and DNA. The V and J calls shown here were made by TCRdb, not taken from the authors' results. The sample includes 45,000 to 65,000 distinct CDR3 sequences, with 9% to 15% observed a single time. About 9% of the sample lies in the top ten.

Its CDR3 holds 13 amino acids, cysteine through phenylalanine. The CDR3 DNA has 39 bases and is translated from base 1. The germline V and J ends show losses of 1 base and 7 bases respectively, and no gene match explains 5 bases of the junction. According to the germline V gene, CDR1 reads SGHRS and CDR2 reads YFSETQ. To test the sensitivity and accuracy of the pipeline, known numbers of KT2, a T cell clone whose TCR had already been sequenced, were spiked into unfractionated PBMC. A range of KT2-to-PBMC ratios was set up by mixing KT2 cells into a fixed number of PBMC. This clonotype originated in a human donor. The rearrangement joined TRBV5-1 to TRBJ2-7, with 7 bases aligning to TRBD2. The sequencing input was PBMCs spiked with cells of the T cell clone KT2. CDR3 sequence: CASSLQREGEQYF. The base sequence is TGCGCCAGCAGCTTGCAGCGGGAAGGGGAGCAGTACTTC.